This T cell receptor (beta chain) stems from a study of CD8+ T cells in alopecia areata. This clone has a single count. Its specificity is unknown. Study-wide results and limits: Besides other cells, scalp samples also yield sequences of resident alphabeta T cells from normal skin. Higher clonality than in normal scalp was seen in lesional scalp, especially alopecia totalis/universalis.

The V gene end was trimmed by 3 bases and the J gene end by 1 base; junction bases not matched to a gene: 3. The CDR3 is 15 amino acids. From germline, CDR1 is PRHDT and CDR2 FYEKMQ (reference sequence). The researchers isolated CD4+ and CD8+ T cells from PBMCs by sorting. RNA extraction was followed by reverse transcription into cDNA, which acted as the sequencing template. Data came from immunoSEQ multiplex PCR; TCRdb stores just in-frame clones and leaves some out. The profile covers about 150,000 clones, with 62% appearing a single time and 35% to 40% taken by the ten largest. The source of this sequence is a human donor in good health. The sequencing sample was made of CD8+ T cells sorted from blood. J is TRBJ1-1 and V is TRBV13, with TRBD1 identical over 9 bases. This CDR3 reads CASSLEQGANTEAFF. CDR3 bases: TGTGCCAGCAGCTTGGAACAGGGGGCGAACACTGAAGCTTTCTTT.